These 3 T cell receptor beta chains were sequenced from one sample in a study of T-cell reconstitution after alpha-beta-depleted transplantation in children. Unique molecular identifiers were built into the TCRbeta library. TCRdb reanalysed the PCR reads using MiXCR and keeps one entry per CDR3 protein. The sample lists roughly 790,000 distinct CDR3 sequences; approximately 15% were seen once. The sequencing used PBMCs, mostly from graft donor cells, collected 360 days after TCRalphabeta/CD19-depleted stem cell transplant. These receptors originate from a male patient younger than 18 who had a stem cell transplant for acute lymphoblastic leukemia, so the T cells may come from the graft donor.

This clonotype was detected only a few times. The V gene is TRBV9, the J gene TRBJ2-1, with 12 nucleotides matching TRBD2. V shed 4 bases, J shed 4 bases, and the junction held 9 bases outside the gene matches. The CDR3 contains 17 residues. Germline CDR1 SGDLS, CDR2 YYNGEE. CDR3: CASSPALGTSGYNEQFF. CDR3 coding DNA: TGTGCCAGCAGCCCCGCTCTAGGGACTAGCGGGTACAATGAGCAGTTCTTC.

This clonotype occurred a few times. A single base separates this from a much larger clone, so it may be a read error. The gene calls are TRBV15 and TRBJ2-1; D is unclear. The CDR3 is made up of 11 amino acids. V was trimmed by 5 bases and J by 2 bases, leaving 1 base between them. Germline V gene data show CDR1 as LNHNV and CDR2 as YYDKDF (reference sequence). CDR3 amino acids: CATSAYNEQFF. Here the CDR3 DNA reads TGTGCCACCAGCGCCTACAATGAGCAGTTCTTC.

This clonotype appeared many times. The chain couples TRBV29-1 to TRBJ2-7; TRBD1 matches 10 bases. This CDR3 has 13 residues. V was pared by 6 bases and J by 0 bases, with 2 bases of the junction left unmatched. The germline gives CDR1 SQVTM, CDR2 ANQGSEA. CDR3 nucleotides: TGCAGCGTGGGACAGGGGAGCTCCTACGAGCAGTACTTC. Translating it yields CSVGQGSSYEQYF.